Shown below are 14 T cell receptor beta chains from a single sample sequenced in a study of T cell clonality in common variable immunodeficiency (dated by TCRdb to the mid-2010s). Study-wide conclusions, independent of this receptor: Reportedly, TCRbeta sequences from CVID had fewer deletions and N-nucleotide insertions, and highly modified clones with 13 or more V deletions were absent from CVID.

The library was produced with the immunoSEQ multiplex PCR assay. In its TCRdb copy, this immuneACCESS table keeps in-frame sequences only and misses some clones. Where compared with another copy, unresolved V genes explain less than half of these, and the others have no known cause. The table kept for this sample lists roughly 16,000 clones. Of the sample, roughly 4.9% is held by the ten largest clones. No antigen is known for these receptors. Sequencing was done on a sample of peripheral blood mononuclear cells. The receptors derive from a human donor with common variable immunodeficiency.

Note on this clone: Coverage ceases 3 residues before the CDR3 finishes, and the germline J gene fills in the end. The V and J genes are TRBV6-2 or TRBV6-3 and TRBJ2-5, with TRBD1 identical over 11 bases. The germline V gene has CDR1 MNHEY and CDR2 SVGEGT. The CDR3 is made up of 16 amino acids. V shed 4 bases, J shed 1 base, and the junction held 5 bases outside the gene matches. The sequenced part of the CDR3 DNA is TGTGCCAGCAGTTCTGTTGGGACAGGGGGCCAAGAGACC. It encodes CASSSVGTGGQET. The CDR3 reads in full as CASSSVGTGGQETQYF.

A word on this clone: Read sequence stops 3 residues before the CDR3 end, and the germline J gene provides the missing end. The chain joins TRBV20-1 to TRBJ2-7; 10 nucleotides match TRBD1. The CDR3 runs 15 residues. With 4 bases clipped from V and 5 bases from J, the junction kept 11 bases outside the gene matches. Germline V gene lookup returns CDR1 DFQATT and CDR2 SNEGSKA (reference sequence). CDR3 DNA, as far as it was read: TGCAGTGCTAACGTCCGGGACAGGGGTGGCAACGAG. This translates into CSANVRDRGGNE. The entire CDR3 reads CSANVRDRGGNEQYF.

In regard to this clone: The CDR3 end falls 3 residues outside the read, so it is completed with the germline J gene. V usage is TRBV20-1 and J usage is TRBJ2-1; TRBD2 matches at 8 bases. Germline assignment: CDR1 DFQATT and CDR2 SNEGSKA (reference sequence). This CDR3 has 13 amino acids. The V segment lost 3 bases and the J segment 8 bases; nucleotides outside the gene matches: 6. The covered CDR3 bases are TGCAGTGCTAGGGGGACGGGGGGGGATGAG. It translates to CSARGTGGDE. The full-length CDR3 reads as CSARGTGGDEQFF.

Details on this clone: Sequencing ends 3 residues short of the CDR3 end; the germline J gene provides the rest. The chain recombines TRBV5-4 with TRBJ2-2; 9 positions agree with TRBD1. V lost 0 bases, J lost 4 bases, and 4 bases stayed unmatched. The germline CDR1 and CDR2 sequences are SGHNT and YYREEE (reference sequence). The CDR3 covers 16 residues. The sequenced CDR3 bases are TGTGCCAGCAGCTTGGCCAAGGACAGGGGCACCGGGGAG. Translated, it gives CASSLAKDRGTGE. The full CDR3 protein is CASSLAKDRGTGELFF.

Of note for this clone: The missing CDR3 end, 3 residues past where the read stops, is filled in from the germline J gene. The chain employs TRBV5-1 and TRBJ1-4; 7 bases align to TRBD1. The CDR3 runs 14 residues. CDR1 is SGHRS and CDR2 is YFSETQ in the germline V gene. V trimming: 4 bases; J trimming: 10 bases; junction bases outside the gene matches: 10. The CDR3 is CASSAGQDLVKLFF. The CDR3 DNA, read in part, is TGCGCCAGCAGCGCCGGACAGGACCTCGTAAAA.

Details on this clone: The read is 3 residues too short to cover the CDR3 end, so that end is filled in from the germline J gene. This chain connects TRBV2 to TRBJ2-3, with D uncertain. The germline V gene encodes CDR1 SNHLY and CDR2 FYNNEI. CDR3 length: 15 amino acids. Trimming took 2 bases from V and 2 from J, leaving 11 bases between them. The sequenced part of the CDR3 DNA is TGTGCCAGCAGTGAATCGCTAGATTTCACAGATACG. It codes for CASSESLDFTDT. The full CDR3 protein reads CASSESLDFTDTQYF. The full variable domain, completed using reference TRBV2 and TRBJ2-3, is EPEVTQTPSHQVTQMGQEVILRCVPISNHLYFYWYRQILGQKVEFLVSFYNNEISEKSEIFDDQFSVERPDGSNFTLKIRSTKLEDSAMYFCASSESLDFTDTQYFGPGTRLTVL.

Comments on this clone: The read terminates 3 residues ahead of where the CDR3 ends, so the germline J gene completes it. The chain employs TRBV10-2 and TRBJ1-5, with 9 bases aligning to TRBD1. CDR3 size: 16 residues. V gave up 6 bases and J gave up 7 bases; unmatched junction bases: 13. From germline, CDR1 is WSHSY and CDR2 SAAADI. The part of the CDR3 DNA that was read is TGCGCCAGCAGGTGGGGGACAGGGAATAACGGGCAGCCC. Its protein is CASRWGTGNNGQP. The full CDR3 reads CASRWGTGNNGQPQHF.

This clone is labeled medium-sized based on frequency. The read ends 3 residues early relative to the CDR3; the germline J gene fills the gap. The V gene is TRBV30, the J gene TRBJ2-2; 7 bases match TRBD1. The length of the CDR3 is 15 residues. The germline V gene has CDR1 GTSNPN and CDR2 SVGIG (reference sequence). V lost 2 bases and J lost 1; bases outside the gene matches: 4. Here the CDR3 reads CAWSRDSRNTGELFF. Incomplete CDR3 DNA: TGTGCCTGGAGTCGGGACAGTCGGAACACCGGGGAG.

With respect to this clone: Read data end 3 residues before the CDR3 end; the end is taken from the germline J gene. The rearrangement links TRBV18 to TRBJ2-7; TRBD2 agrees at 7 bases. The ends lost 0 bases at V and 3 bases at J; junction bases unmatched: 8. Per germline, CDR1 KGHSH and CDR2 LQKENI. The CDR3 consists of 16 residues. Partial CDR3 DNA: TGTGCCAGCTCACCACCTTCGGCGGGAGTGAACTACGAG. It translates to CASSPPSAGVNYE. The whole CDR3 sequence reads CASSPPSAGVNYEQYF.

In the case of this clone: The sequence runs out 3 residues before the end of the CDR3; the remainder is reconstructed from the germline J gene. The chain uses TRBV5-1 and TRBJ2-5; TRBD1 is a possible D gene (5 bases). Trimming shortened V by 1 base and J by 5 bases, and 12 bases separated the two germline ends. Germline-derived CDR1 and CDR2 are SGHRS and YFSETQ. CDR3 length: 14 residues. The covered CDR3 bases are TGCGCCAGCAGCTTGAGCAGGGATGGCGAGACC. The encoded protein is CASSLSRDGET. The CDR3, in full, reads CASSLSRDGETQYF.

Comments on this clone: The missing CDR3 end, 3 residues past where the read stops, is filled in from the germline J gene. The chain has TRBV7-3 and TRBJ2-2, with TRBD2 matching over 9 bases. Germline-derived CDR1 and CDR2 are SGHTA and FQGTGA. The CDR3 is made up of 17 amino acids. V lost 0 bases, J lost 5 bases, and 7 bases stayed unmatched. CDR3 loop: CASSLTGGLAVTGELFF. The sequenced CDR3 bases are TGTGCCAGCAGCTTAACAGGGGGACTAGCAGTAACCGGGGAG.

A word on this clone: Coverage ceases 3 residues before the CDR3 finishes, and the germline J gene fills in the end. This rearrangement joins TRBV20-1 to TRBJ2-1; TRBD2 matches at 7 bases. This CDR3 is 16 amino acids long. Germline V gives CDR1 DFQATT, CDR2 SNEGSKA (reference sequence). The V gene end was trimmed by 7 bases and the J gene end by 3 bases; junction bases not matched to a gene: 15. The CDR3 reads CSVLSGVVTLYNEQFF. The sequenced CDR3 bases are TGCAGTGTCCTCAGCGGGGTCGTGACACTCTACAATGAG.

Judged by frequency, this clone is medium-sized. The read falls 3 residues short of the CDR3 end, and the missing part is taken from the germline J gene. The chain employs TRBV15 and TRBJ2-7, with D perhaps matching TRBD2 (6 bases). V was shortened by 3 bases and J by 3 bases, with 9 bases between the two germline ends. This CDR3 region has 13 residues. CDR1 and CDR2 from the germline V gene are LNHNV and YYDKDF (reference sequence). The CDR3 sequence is CATSSPGGYEQYF. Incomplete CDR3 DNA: TGTGCCACCAGCAGCCCCGGGGGCTACGAG.

This CDR3 reads CASSYPHYEQYF. Incomplete CDR3 DNA: TGTGCCAGCAGTTACCCCCATTACGAG. The rearrangement uses TRBV6-2 or TRBV6-3 and TRBJ2-7; no reliable D call. From the germline J gene comes the end of the CDR3, since the read stops 3 residues before it. This CDR3 is 12 amino acids long. CDR1 is MNHEY and CDR2 is SVGEGT in the germline V gene. The V end lost 2 bases, the J end lost 4 bases, and 6 bases lay between the germline ends.